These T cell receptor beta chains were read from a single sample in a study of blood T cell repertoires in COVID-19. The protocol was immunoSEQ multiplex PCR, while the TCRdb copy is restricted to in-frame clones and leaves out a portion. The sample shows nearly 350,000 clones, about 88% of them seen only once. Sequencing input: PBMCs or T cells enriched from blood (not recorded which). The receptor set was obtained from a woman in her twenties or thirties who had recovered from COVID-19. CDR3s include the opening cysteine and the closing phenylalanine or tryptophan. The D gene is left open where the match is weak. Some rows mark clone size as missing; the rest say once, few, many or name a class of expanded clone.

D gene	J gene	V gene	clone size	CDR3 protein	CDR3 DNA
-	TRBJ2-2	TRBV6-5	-	CASSYLSLGNTGELFF	TGTGCCAGCAGTTACCTTAGCCTAGGCAACACCGGGGAGCTGTTTTTT
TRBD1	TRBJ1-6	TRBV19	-	CASSIPTGRNSPLHF	TGTGCCAGTAGTATCCCGACAGGGCGAAATTCACCCCTCCACTTT
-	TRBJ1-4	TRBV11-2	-	CASSPDSPGKLFF	TGTGCCAGCAGCCCCGACAGCCCGGGAAAACTGTTTTTT
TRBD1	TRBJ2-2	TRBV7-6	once	CASSPGQPGTGELFF	TGTGCCAGCAGCCCGGGACAGCCGGGCACCGGGGAGCTGTTTTTT
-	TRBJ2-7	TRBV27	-	CASSFQGPAYEQYF	TGTGCCAGCAGTTTTCAGGGGCCTGCCTACGAGCAGTACTTC
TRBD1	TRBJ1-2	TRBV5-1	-	CAISQGPGGNNDGYTF	TGCGCCATCTCGCAGGGACCAGGGGGCAATAACGATGGCTACACCTTC
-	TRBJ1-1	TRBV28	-	CASSRQTTEAFF	TGTGCCAGCAGCCGACAGACCACTGAAGCTTTCTTT
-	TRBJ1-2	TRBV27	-	CASRPGGNYGYTF	TGTGCCAGCAGACCGGGAGGAAACTATGGCTACACCTTC
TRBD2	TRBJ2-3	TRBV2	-	CASSEERGGTDTQYF	TGTGCCAGCAGTGAAGAGCGGGGGGGAACAGATACGCAGTATTTT
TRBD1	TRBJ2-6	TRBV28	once	CASRTGGFTGANVLTF	TGTGCCAGCAGGACAGGGGGCTTCACTGGGGCCAACGTCCTGACTTTC
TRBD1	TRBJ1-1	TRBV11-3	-	CASSSTGQGTEAFF	TGTGCCAGCAGCTCCACGGGACAGGGAACTGAAGCTTTCTTT
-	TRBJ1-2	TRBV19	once	CASSPSTMYGYTF	TGTGCCAGTAGTCCGTCGACAATGTATGGCTACACCTTC